Presented here are 21 T cell receptor beta chains from one specimen sequenced in a study of blood T cell repertoires in COVID-19. The protocol was immunoSEQ multiplex PCR, while the TCRdb copy is restricted to in-frame clones and leaves out a portion. The sample gives about 210,000 clones, 70% to 90% of which show up once; over 10% is in the top ten. The sample was peripheral blood. The receptors derive from a human donor in a cohort sampled during active COVID-19.

The J gene is TRBJ2-3, the V gene TRBV4-3; 9 nucleotides agree with TRBD1. The CDR3 has 15 residues. With 1 base clipped from V and 6 bases from J, the junction kept 5 bases outside the gene matches. The germline CDR1 and CDR2 sequences are LGHNA and YSLEER. Written as DNA, the CDR3 is TGCGCCAGCAGCCAAGTTGACAGGGGGTCCGATACGCAGTATTTT. Translated, it gives CASSQVDRGSDTQYF.

The rearrangement uses TRBV5-1 and TRBJ2-2; 7 bases are shared with TRBD2. Germline values: CDR1 SGHRS, CDR2 YFSETQ. The CDR3 has 15 amino acids. V lost 3 bases to trimming and J lost 5 bases; unmatched junction nucleotides: 7. The CDR3 protein is CASSSRLAGTGELFF. CDR3 DNA sequence: TGCGCCAGCAGCTCTCGTTTAGCGGGTACCGGGGAGCTGTTTTTT.

The chain carries TRBV28 and TRBJ2-5; D is ambiguous. Germline V CDR1 and CDR2: MDHEN, SYDVKM. With 5 bases removed from V and 3 bases from J, the gap between germline ends came to 10 bases. The CDR3 runs 13 residues. The DNA of the CDR3 is TGTGCCAGCAGTCTCAGGTGGGAAGAGACCCAGTACTTC. Translation gives CASSLRWEETQYF.

The chain joins TRBV27 to TRBJ1-5; TRBD1 aligns across 10 bases. With V trimmed by 6 bases and J by 4 bases, 9 bases remained unmatched. Germline loops: CDR1 MNHEY, CDR2 SMNVEV (reference sequence). This CDR3 region has 16 residues. The CDR3 region has the DNA TGTGCCAGCAGAAGGGACAGGGGAGGGGTTAATCAGCCCCAGCATTTT. Translation: CASRRDRGGVNQPQHF.

Comments on this clone: Distinct nucleotide sequences in the sample also encode this CDR3. For the CDR3, the DNA is TGCGCCAGCAGCTTGGGGACAGGGGTAATGAACACTGAAGCTTTCTTT. Translated: CASSLGTGVMNTEAFF. The chain has TRBV5-1 and TRBJ1-1; the match to TRBD1 covers 9 bases. Trimming took 0 bases from V and 0 from J; bases not matched to a gene: 3. The CDR3 runs to 16 residues. Germline CDR1 reads SGHRS; CDR2 reads YFSETQ.

The V and J genes are TRBV28 and TRBJ1-1; no clear D. The CDR3 covers 13 residues. Germline assignment: CDR1 MDHEN and CDR2 SYDVKM. The germline V and J ends were trimmed by 3 bases and 6 bases, with 11 bases remaining between them. In DNA form, the CDR3 reads TGTGCCAGCAGTTTGGCGGGATCGGCTGAAGCTTTCTTT. This codes for CASSLAGSAEAFF.

This rearrangement joins TRBV7-9 to TRBJ2-7; TRBD1 is a possible D gene (5 bases). Germline V lookup: CDR1 SEHNR, CDR2 FQNEAQ (reference sequence). The length of the CDR3 is 16 residues. Trimming took off 1 base at V and 3 bases at J, with 16 bases between the two ends. The CDR3 DNA follows: TGTGCCAGCAGCTTAGGGGGCGGCTCTTTCGTCTACGAGCAGTACTTC. Translation gives CASSLGGGSFVYEQYF.

The chain employs TRBV7-2 and TRBJ2-5; perhaps TRBD1 as D (7 bases). This CDR3 region has 16 residues. V shed 5 bases and J shed 5 bases, with 21 bases lying between them. Germline V lookup: CDR1 SGHTA, CDR2 FQGNSA. DNA of the CDR3: TGTGCCAGCAGCCAAAATATCAGGGGGAGGTTGGAGACCCAGTACTTC. Protein: CASSQNIRGRLETQYF.

This chain connects TRBV12-3 or TRBV12-4 to TRBJ2-7; no firm D call. V lost 2 bases to trimming and J lost 3 bases, with 5 bases between them. This CDR3 is built from 12 residues. CDR3 bases: TGTGCCAGCAGTTTAACCGGCTACGAGCAGTACTTC. It translates to CASSLTGYEQYF.

V and J are TRBV6-5 and TRBJ2-1; TRBD2 might be the D (5 bases). Trimming took off 6 bases at V and 6 bases at J, with 18 bases between the two ends. The CDR3 has 15 amino acids. CDR1 is MNHEY and CDR2 is SVGAGI in the germline V gene. CDR3 DNA: TGTGCCAGCAGCTCCACTAGAGGCGGGCGCAATGAGCAGTTCTTC. Translating it yields CASSSTRGGRNEQFF.

V gene TRBV6-6 combines with J gene TRBJ2-1; a weak D match, TRBD2 (7 bases). The V end was cut by 9 bases, the J end by 1 base, with 13 bases between. The length of the CDR3 is 14 residues. Germline V CDR1 and CDR2: MNHNY, SVGAGI (reference sequence). The CDR3, as DNA: TGTGCCAGTTCGGGGGGCCGGTCCTACAATGAGCAGTTCTTC. This gives the protein CASSGGRSYNEQFF.

The V call is TRBV6-5, the J call TRBJ2-7, with TRBD1 identical over 7 bases. This CDR3 is built from 13 residues. With 9 bases clipped from V and 3 bases from J, the junction kept 8 bases outside the gene matches. CDR1 and CDR2 from the germline V gene are MNHEY and SVGAGI. The CDR3 region has the DNA TGTGCCAGTTGGGGACAGACCGGCTACGAGCAGTACTTC. It is translated as CASWGQTGYEQYF.

The chain has TRBV2 and TRBJ1-2, with TRBD1 matching over 8 bases. The CDR3 spans 15 residues. V shed 4 bases and J 8 bases; nucleotides not matched to a gene: 12. Germline V gene sequence: CDR1 SNHLY, CDR2 FYNNEI. The CDR3 reads CASSGGTGRPRGYTF. The CDR3 nucleotides read TGTGCCAGCAGTGGGGGGACAGGCCGCCCCCGGGGCTACACCTTC. The complete variable domain, with remaining parts taken from reference TRBV2 and TRBJ1-2, reads EPEVTQTPSHQVTQMGQEVILRCVPISNHLYFYWYRQILGQKVEFLVSFYNNEISEKSEIFDDQFSVERPDGSNFTLKIRSTKLEDSAMYFCASSGGTGRPRGYTFGSGTRLTVV.

J is TRBJ2-3 and V is TRBV7-9; no firm D call. The ends were cut back, 1 base at V and 2 bases at J, with 7 bases in the middle. The germline V gene encodes CDR1 SEHNR and CDR2 FQNEAQ (reference sequence). The CDR3 loop spans 14 amino acids. CDR3 protein: CASSLDSNTDTQYF. CDR3 nucleotides: TGTGCCAGCAGCTTAGACAGTAACACAGATACGCAGTATTTT.

This sequence joins TRBV18 and TRBJ2-2, with 7 bases that match TRBD1. Germline CDR1 reads KGHSH; CDR2 reads LQKENI. The CDR3 loop spans 15 amino acids. The V and J ends lost 1 base and 4 bases, in that order; junction bases with no gene match: 3. The CDR3 DNA follows: TGTGCCAGCTCACCACAGGGGGCGAGCACCGGGGAGCTGTTTTTT. Its protein product is CASSPQGASTGELFF.

The chain recombines TRBV28 with TRBJ2-7; D perhaps matches TRBD1 (5 bases). Trimming took 6 bases from V and 7 from J, leaving 13 bases between them. CDR1 is MDHEN, CDR2 SYDVKM, per germline. The CDR3 sequence is 12 residues long. CDR3 nucleotides: TGTGCCAGCAGCTCGATGGGGCTGGAGCAGTACTTC. This translates into CASSSMGLEQYF.

This rearrangement joins TRBV28 to TRBJ1-3, with D perhaps TRBD1 (6 bases). The V end lost 5 bases, the J end lost 2 bases, and 13 bases lay between the germline ends. There are 15 residues in the CDR3. Per germline, CDR1 MDHEN and CDR2 SYDVKM. In DNA form, the CDR3 reads TGTGCCAGCAGTAACACTTACAGGGCTGGAAACACCATATATTTT. Its translation is CASSNTYRAGNTIYF.

This chain connects TRBV18 to TRBJ1-5; a weak D match, TRBD1 (6 bases). V was clipped by 5 bases and J by 3 bases, with 11 bases between them. From germline, CDR1 is KGHSH and CDR2 LQKENI. There are 14 residues in the CDR3. The CDR3 sequence is CASSATGFNQPQHF. CDR3 nucleotide sequence: TGTGCCAGCTCAGCGACAGGCTTCAATCAGCCCCAGCATTTT.

The chain combines TRBV20-1 with TRBJ2-7, with a weak D call TRBD2 (6 bases). The CDR3 extends over 15 amino acids. The V and J ends lost 3 bases and 3 bases respectively, with 18 bases between them. Germline values: CDR1 DFQATT, CDR2 SNEGSKA (reference sequence). The CDR3 spells CSASIAGGALYEQYF. CDR3 bases: TGCAGTGCTAGTATTGCGGGCGGGGCCCTCTACGAGCAGTACTTC.

The chain links TRBV4-2 to TRBJ2-2, with 8 bases that match TRBD2. J was trimmed by 5 bases and V by 2 bases; bases with no gene match: 10. Germline V gene sequence: CDR1 LGHNA, CDR2 YNFKEQ. The CDR3 is 17 amino acids. The CDR3 sequence is CASSQSDGGAGTGELFF. CDR3 DNA: TGTGCCAGCAGCCAATCGGACGGGGGGGCCGGGACCGGGGAGCTGTTTTTT.

This chain links TRBV5-1 with TRBJ2-5; 10 nucleotides line up with TRBD2. V trimming: 3 bases; J trimming: 2 bases; junction bases outside the gene matches: 7. This CDR3 comprises 16 residues. Germline V gives CDR1 SGHRS, CDR2 YFSETQ. In DNA, the CDR3 is TGCGCCAGCAGCTCCAAGGAGGGACTAGCGCAAGAGACCCAGTACTTC. This gives the protein CASSSKEGLAQETQYF.